A selection of T cell receptor beta chains follows, all from one sample in a study of Tregs in tolerant kidney transplant recipients. Generated by immunoSEQ multiplex PCR, the TCRdb table keeps only in-frame clones and is missing some. The top ten clones hold more than 0.45% of a sample with about 120,000 clones, roughly nine tenths of them seen once. The sequencing sample was made of CD4+ T cells from blood. These TCRs come from a human donor in good health. CDR3s include the opening cysteine and the closing phenylalanine or tryptophan. The D gene is left open where the match is weak. Clone sizes are given selectively: once, few, many, or a class where the clone is expanded.

V,D,size,J,DNA,CDR3
TRBV5-6,TRBD1,-,TRBJ2-1,TGTGCCAGCAGCTCCGGGACAGTCAATGATAGGACGCAGTTCTTC,CASSSGTVNDRTQFF
TRBV19,-,-,TRBJ1-1,TGTGCCAGTAGTATAGGGGGTTGGGGAGGCACTGAAGCTTTCTTT,CASSIGGWGGTEAFF
TRBV2,-,-,TRBJ2-5,TGTGCCAGCAGTGAAGTGGCAGCACAAGAGACCCAGTACTTC,CASSEVAAQETQYF
TRBV4-1,TRBD1,-,TRBJ2-4,TGCGCCAGCAGTCTTACGGGACAGTATCAAAACATTCAGTACTTC,CASSLTGQYQNIQYF
TRBV30,-,-,TRBJ1-6,TGTGCCTGGAGTGTAGCTGGGTCCCTCCACTTT,CAWSVAGSLHF
TRBV9,-,-,TRBJ1-2,TGTGCCAGCAGCGTAGCGTTGCCAGGCTATGGCTACACCTTC,CASSVALPGYGYTF
TRBV2,-,once,TRBJ2-7,TGTGCCAGCAGTTTGGATCGGGGCCCCACCTACGAGCAGTACTTC,CASSLDRGPTYEQYF
TRBV6-5,TRBD1,-,TRBJ2-7,TGTGCCAGCAGTTACCTGGGACAGCGAGCCTACGAGCAGTACTTC,CASSYLGQRAYEQYF
TRBV5-1,TRBD1,-,TRBJ2-1,TGCGCCAGCAGGAACCAGGGGGCCTCCTACAATGAGCAGTTCTTC,CASRNQGASYNEQFF
TRBV10-2,-,-,TRBJ1-6,TGCGCCAGCAGTGAGCTGGGGCCTCACCCCGTGTATAATTCACCCCTCCACTTT,CASSELGPHPVYNSPLHF
TRBV5-1,TRBD1,-,TRBJ1-2,TGCGCCAGCAGCTTGGCTGGCGGGACAGGGAACTATGGCTACACCTTC,CASSLAGGTGNYGYTF
TRBV11-2,-,once,TRBJ1-5,TGTGCCAGCAGCTTAACGGGAGGACATGGCAATCAGCCCCAGCATTTT,CASSLTGGHGNQPQHF
TRBV5-4,TRBD1,-,TRBJ1-2,TGTGCCAGCAGCACCACGACAGGGGCGGAGGGCTACACCTTC,CASSTTTGAEGYTF
TRBV10-3,TRBD2,-,TRBJ2-3,TGTGCCATCAGTGATTTGGCTAGCGGGACTAGCACAGATACGCAGTATTTT,CAISDLASGTSTDTQYF
TRBV12-5,-,-,TRBJ2-7,TGTGCTAGTGGCCCCTCTTTTTACGAGCAGTACTTC,CASGPSFYEQYF
TRBV14,-,-,TRBJ1-1,TGTGCCAGCAGCCAAGGGAGGGGACCTAGGAACACTGAAGCTTTCTTT,CASSQGRGPRNTEAFF
TRBV18,-,-,TRBJ2-2,TGTGCCAGCTCACCATTCCGAACGGGGGGCGGAGGCACCGGGGAGCTGTTTTTT,CASSPFRTGGGGTGELFF
TRBV11-2,-,-,TRBJ1-1,TGTGCCAGCAGCTTATGGGTTACTGAAGCTTTCTTT,CASSLWVTEAFF
TRBV5-1,-,-,TRBJ2-7,TGCGCCAGCAGCTTGGATGGACTGGCTGGCGAGCAGTACTTC,CASSLDGLAGEQYF
TRBV11-2,TRBD1,-,TRBJ1-1,TGTGCCAGCAGCTTTTCAGGGGGCGCAGCCACTGAAGCTTTCTTT,CASSFSGGAATEAFF
TRBV7-9,-,-,TRBJ1-2,TGTGCCAGCAGCCCCAGCGGGGGCAATGGCTACACCTTC,CASSPSGGNGYTF
TRBV6-1,TRBD2,-,TRBJ2-7,TGTGCCAGCAAGGAGGCTAGCGGGGGCCACGAGCAGTACTTC,CASKEASGGHEQYF
TRBV7-9,-,-,TRBJ2-1,TGTGCCAGCAGCCTGTTAAATGAGCAGTTCTTC,CASSLLNEQFF
TRBV15,-,-,TRBJ1-1,TGTGCCACCAGCACGAGCTGGGGCCGGAGCACTGAAGCTTTCTTT,CATSTSWGRSTEAFF
TRBV27,TRBD1,-,TRBJ1-4,TGTGCCAGCAGTTTCAGGGGGAATGAAAAACTGTTTTTT,CASSFRGNEKLFF
TRBV6-6,-,-,TRBJ2-1,TGTGCCACAGCCGGTCAGGGAAGCTACAATGAGCAGTTCTTC,CATAGQGSYNEQFF
TRBV10-3,-,-,TRBJ1-3,TGTGCCATCAGTGAGTCTCGAAACACCATATATTTT,CAISESRNTIYF
TRBV28,-,-,TRBJ1-1,TGTGCCAGCAGTTTATCCGCCCCGGAAGAGGAAGCTTTCTTT,CASSLSAPEEEAFF
TRBV10-3,-,-,TRBJ1-5,TGTGCCATCAGTGAGAAATCCTTAAGTAATCAGCCCCAGCATTTT,CAISEKSLSNQPQHF
TRBV5-4,TRBD2,-,TRBJ2-3,TGTGCCAGCAGATACGGACTGTCGAGCGGGGACACAGATACGCAGTATTTT,CASRYGLSSGDTDTQYF
TRBV18,TRBD1,-,TRBJ2-7,TGTGCCAGCTCACCGACGGGACAGCCCTACGAGCAGTACTTC,CASSPTGQPYEQYF
TRBV10-3,-,-,TRBJ1-5,TGTGCCATCAGTGAGGGCTTCCCGCCCCAGCATTTT,CAISEGFPPQHF
TRBV18,-,-,TRBJ2-5,TGTGCCAGCTCACCAGGAGAGACCCAGTACTTC,CASSPGETQYF
TRBV15,-,-,TRBJ1-4,TGTGCCACCAGCAGAGCGGGGGTTAATGAAAAACTGTTTTTT,CATSRAGVNEKLFF
TRBV5-6,-,-,TRBJ1-1,TGTGCCAGCAGCTTGGGCTACAGCTTCGGGAACACTGAAGCTTTCTTT,CASSLGYSFGNTEAFF
TRBV5-4,TRBD2,-,TRBJ2-2,TGTGCCAGCAGCTTCTCTAGCGGCACCGGGGAGCTGTTTTTT,CASSFSSGTGELFF
TRBV18,-,few,TRBJ2-1,TGTGCCAGCTCACCACAAGGGCGTCCCTACAATGAGCAGTTCTTC,CASSPQGRPYNEQFF
TRBV27,-,few,TRBJ2-7,TGTGCCAGCCGAAGGGGGGGTGGTTTCTACGAGCAGTACTTC,CASRRGGGFYEQYF
TRBV6-6,TRBD1,-,TRBJ1-2,TGTGCCAGCAGTAAACTAGTGGGACAGGAGAGCTATGGCTACACCTTC,CASSKLVGQESYGYTF
TRBV9,-,-,TRBJ1-3,TGTGCCAGCAGCGTATCTTCACTGGCTGGAAACACCATATATTTT,CASSVSSLAGNTIYF
TRBV27,TRBD2,-,TRBJ2-7,TGTGCCAGCAGCCATACTAGCGTCTACGAGCAGTACTTC,CASSHTSVYEQYF
TRBV5-6,-,-,TRBJ2-5,TGTGCCAGCAGCTTTACGGCTCGGGGGAGGAAAGAGACCCAGTACTTC,CASSFTARGRKETQYF
TRBV5-1,TRBD1,-,TRBJ1-2,TGCGCCAGCAGCTTGGACCTGGGCAGGGGGGTCTATGGCTACACCTTC,CASSLDLGRGVYGYTF
TRBV7-9,-,-,TRBJ1-1,TGTGCCAGCAGCTCGCATCGTAGAGTGAACACTGAAGCTTTCTTT,CASSSHRRVNTEAFF
TRBV11-3,-,few,TRBJ1-2,TGTGCCAGCAGCTTATTCGGGTTGCGGTGGTATGGCTACACCTTC,CASSLFGLRWYGYTF
TRBV6-6,-,-,TRBJ2-1,TGTGCCAGCAGTTACTCAGGTGGGGCGGCGCACAATGAGCAGTTCTTC,CASSYSGGAAHNEQFF
TRBV5-1,-,-,TRBJ2-1,TGCGCCAGCAGCTTGGACGTATCCTCCTACAATGAGCAGTTCTTC,CASSLDVSSYNEQFF
TRBV18,-,-,TRBJ1-4,TGTGCCAGCTCACCAGGCGGGGAAAAACTGTTTTTT,CASSPGGEKLFF
TRBV4-1,TRBD2,-,TRBJ2-3,TGCGCCAGCAGCCCAACCCCTAGCGGGAAGACAGATACGCAGTATTTT,CASSPTPSGKTDTQYF
TRBV11-2,TRBD2,-,TRBJ2-2,TGTGCCAGCAGCCCGGCGGGGGCGAACACCGGGGAGCTGTTTTTT,CASSPAGANTGELFF